The clone carrying this TCR beta chain was observed a single time. Antigen unknown. This sample stems from a study of shared clonotypes between healthy human individuals. Turning to the study itself: A donor's plate count was three for CD4 naive and three for CD4 memory; CD8 naive had two and CD8 memory one. Broader study findings: A handful of donors held around 5% of naive CD4 clonotypes in common. Clonotype sharing among donors, it was expected, would be affected by sequencing depth.

TCRdb keeps only in-frame clones here, not all; method: immunoSEQ multiplex PCR. This sample carries around 2.3 million clones, under 97% of them seen once, and the ten largest clones take roughly 0.13%. Germline CDR1 reads MGHRA; CDR2 reads YSYEKL. The V and J ends lost 0 bases and 9 bases respectively, with 12 bases between them. The CDR3 is made up of 14 amino acids. J is TRBJ2-4 and V is TRBV4-1; D is tentatively TRBD1 or TRBD2 (5 bases each). What was sequenced was naive CD4+ T cells sorted from blood. Subset here: CD45RA+ positively selected. This sequence was found in a man in his late teens or twenties in good health. CDR3 bases: TGCGCCAGCAGCCAAGATGAGGGGTACACCATTCAGTACTTC. Protein: CASSQDEGYTIQYF.